The 2 T cell receptor beta chains reported below all come from one sample, sequenced in a study of OX40 agonist ivuxolimab in advanced cancers. Measured with immunoSEQ multiplex PCR; TCRdb has only the in-frame clones, and not every one. The sample records roughly 50,000 clones, more than 75% being singletons. The input for sequencing was CD4+ or CD8+ T cells sorted from blood, taken in a trial of the OX40 agonist ivuxolimab. These receptors were taken from an adult with an advanced solid tumor such as melanoma, head and neck, liver or kidney cancer.

The rearrangement joins TRBV7-3 to TRBJ2-5; D tentatively reads TRBD1 or TRBD2 (5 bases each). The CDR3 is 15 amino acids. CDR1 is SGHTA, CDR2 FQGTGA, per germline. V lost 5 bases and J lost 1, with 14 bases in between. The CDR3 bases are TGTGCCAGCAGCAGAAGGTTTGGGACCCAAGAGACCCAGTACTTC. It translates to CASSRRFGTQETQYF.

V is TRBV2 and J is TRBJ1-6; 7 positions agree with TRBD1. Germline CDR1 SNHLY, CDR2 FYNNEI. V shed 8 bases and J 7 bases; nucleotides not matched to a gene: 8. The CDR3 length is 14 residues. The DNA for the CDR3 is TGTGCCAGCCACACACAGGGGCGGAATTCACCCCTCCACTTT. As protein: CASHTQGRNSPLHF.